Presented here are 25 T cell receptor beta chains from one specimen sequenced in a study of molecular identifiers for immune sequencing clone quantification. TCRdb reanalysed the PCR reads using MiXCR and keeps one entry per CDR3 protein. This table holds just under 650,000 distinct CDR3 sequences, just under 20% found once. The sequencing input was naive CD8+ T cells from blood, with Jurkat cell RNA spiked in. Noted subset: FACS-sorted CD8+CD4-CCR7+CD45RA+ naive T cells. The receptors come from a human donor in good health. Some libraries in this study had Jurkat cell RNA spiked in.

This clonotype has just a few counts. The rearrangement uses TRBV2 and TRBJ2-3; D might be TRBD1 or TRBD2, each matching 6 bases. Germline CDR1 SNHLY, CDR2 FYNNEI. Deletions cut 6 bases from V and 3 bases from J, with 16 bases between. The CDR3 extends over 15 amino acids. The CDR3 coding sequence is TGTGCCAGCAGCCACGGAGGGGGTAGTACAGATACGCAGTATTTT. Translating gives CASSHGGGSTDTQYF.

The table lists this clonotype with many counts. This chain links TRBV19 with TRBJ2-1, with D perhaps matching TRBD1 (6 bases). In germline, CDR1 is LNHDA, CDR2 SQIVND (reference sequence). Trimming pared 5 bases from V and 6 bases from J, leaving 11 bases between. The CDR3 loop spans 13 amino acids. The chain's CDR3 is CASSLIGGNEQFF. The DNA of the CDR3 is TGTGCCAGTAGTCTCATAGGGGGCAATGAGCAGTTCTTC.

This clonotype showed up many times. This chain joins TRBV19 and TRBJ2-7; D is undetermined. The V end was cut by 3 bases, the J end by 5 bases, with 11 bases between. The CDR3 length is 13 residues. Germline CDR1 LNHDA, CDR2 SQIVND (reference sequence). The CDR3 coding sequence is TGTGCCAGTAGTATGACGGTGCTCCACGAGCAGTACTTC. Translating gives CASSMTVLHEQYF.

This clonotype was seen repeatedly, ten times or more. The V call is TRBV30, the J call TRBJ2-1; 8 nucleotides match TRBD2. The CDR3 is 15 amino acids. Trimming cost V 2 bases and J 0 bases; bases outside gene matches: 3. Germline assignment: CDR1 GTSNPN and CDR2 SVGIG (reference sequence). CDR3 in DNA: TGTGCCTGGAGTAGCGGGAGAAGCTCCTACAATGAGCAGTTCTTC. Amino acid sequence: CAWSSGRSSYNEQFF.

This clonotype was seen ten or more times. The V and J genes are TRBV7-8 and TRBJ2-3; 13 nucleotides agree with TRBD2. Trimming at V came to 4 bases and at J to 5 bases, leaving 9 bases not matched to a gene. The germline gives CDR1 SGHVS, CDR2 FQNEAQ. The CDR3 runs to 17 residues. The CDR3 loop is CASSSRLAGGGEDTQYF. In DNA, the CDR3 is TGTGCCAGCAGCTCCAGACTAGCGGGGGGAGGGGAAGATACGCAGTATTTT.

This clonotype appeared many times. The rearrangement joins TRBV7-9 to TRBJ1-6; D gene ambiguous. Trimming pared 2 bases from V and 6 bases from J, leaving 11 bases between. In germline, CDR1 is SEHNR, CDR2 FQNEAQ (reference sequence). This CDR3 comprises 15 residues. The CDR3 spells CASSLPKGFNSPLHF. CDR3 DNA: TGTGCCAGCAGCTTACCCAAGGGATTTAATTCACCCCTCCACTTT.

This clonotype was counted at least ten times. V usage is TRBV10-3 and J usage is TRBJ1-5, with unresolved D. This CDR3 has 17 residues. Germline CDR1 reads ENHRY; CDR2 reads SYGVKD. Trimming left V 0 bases short and J 0 bases short, with 12 bases between. CDR3 in amino acids: CAISESSRTYSNQPQHF. In DNA, the CDR3 is TGTGCCATCAGTGAGTCGTCCAGGACCTATAGCAATCAGCCCCAGCATTTT.

In its sample, this clonotype was seen a few times. This chain connects TRBV7-9 to TRBJ2-7; 10 nucleotides match TRBD1. Per the germline V gene, CDR1 is SEHNR and CDR2 is FQNEAQ (reference sequence). The CDR3 is 15 amino acids. V shed 5 bases and J 4 bases; nucleotides not matched to a gene: 8. CDR3 loop: CASSDDRGLRYEQYF. The CDR3 DNA reads as TGTGCCAGCAGCGATGACAGGGGGCTTCGTTACGAGCAGTACTTC.

V is TRBV13 and J is TRBJ2-1, with TRBD2 matching over 12 bases. J was trimmed by 8 bases and V by 3 bases; bases with no gene match: 11. Germline V gives CDR1 PRHDT, CDR2 FYEKMQ (reference sequence). This CDR3 contains 17 residues. The CDR3 coding sequence is TGTGCCAGCAGCTTGCGCGGACTAGCGGGACCTGGCGATGAGCAGTTCTTC. It codes for CASSLRGLAGPGDEQFF.

This clonotype was observed a single time. At one boundary the junction diverges from the germline segment, which might be a read error. The chain couples TRBV10-3 to TRBJ2-1; 7 bases align to TRBD1. The CDR3 has 16 residues. Looked up from germline, CDR1 is ENHRY and CDR2 is SYGVKD. The chain's CDR3 is CAISEEGAAPYDEQFF. The CDR3 DNA is TGTGCCATCAGTGAGGAGGGGGCGGCCCCCTACGATGAGCAGTTCTTC.

This clonotype was counted ten times or more. This chain connects TRBV7-3 to TRBJ2-1; weak D call: TRBD2 (6 bases). The CDR3 consists of 15 residues. From germline, CDR1 is SGHTA and CDR2 FQGTGA. V gave up 4 bases and J gave up 2 bases, with 12 bases separating them. The CDR3 region is CASSSGGSAYNEQFF. CDR3 nucleotide sequence: TGTGCCAGCAGCTCTGGAGGGAGTGCCTACAATGAGCAGTTCTTC.

In regard to this clonotype: A much larger clone differs from this one at a single base, so this may be a read error. This chain uses TRBV7-7 with TRBJ2-5; maybe TRBD1 (6 bases). Looked up from germline, CDR1 is SSHAT and CDR2 is FNYEAQ (reference sequence). V lost 1 base and J 4 bases, leaving 16 bases between the germline ends. The CDR3 is 16 residues long. This CDR3 is CASSLDSRGVGETQYF. Here the CDR3 DNA reads TGTGCCAGCAGCTTAGATTCCAGGGGAGTGGGAGAGACCCAGTACTTC.

The V and J genes are TRBV12-3 or TRBV12-4 and TRBJ1-5; D gene ambiguous. This CDR3 is built from 16 residues. Between the trimmed V and J ends, which lost 1 base and 0 bases, there was a span of 10 bases. The CDR3 sequence: CASSLVVSDSNQPQHF. DNA for the CDR3: TGTGCCAGCAGTTTAGTGGTTTCGGATAGCAATCAGCCCCAGCATTTT.

About this clonotype itself: Sequence at one end of the junction differs from germline and may be a read error. The V gene is TRBV18, the J gene TRBJ2-5; TRBD1 agrees at 11 bases. CDR1 is KGHSH and CDR2 is LQKENI in the germline V gene. The CDR3 spans 15 residues. CDR3 region: CASSTDRGRQETHYF. Written as DNA, the CDR3 is TGTGCCAGCTCGACGGACAGGGGGCGCCAAGAGACCCACTACTTC.

The sample holds many counts of this clonotype. The J gene is TRBJ2-7, the V gene TRBV5-1, with 8 bases aligning to TRBD2. Unmatched junction bases numbered 5, after V lost 4 bases and J lost 5 bases. CDR3 length: 13 residues. Germline assignment: CDR1 SGHRS and CDR2 YFSETQ. For the CDR3, the DNA is TGCGCCAGCAGCCCGGGGGGGTGGCACGAGCAGTACTTC. This gives the protein CASSPGGWHEQYF.

J is TRBJ1-5 and V is TRBV5-5; weak D call: TRBD1 (5 bases). Germline values: CDR1 SGHKS, CDR2 YYEKEE (reference sequence). The CDR3 covers 16 residues. V lost 4 bases, J lost 2 bases, and 16 bases lay in between. The CDR3 region has the DNA TGTGCCAGCAGCCTAGGGGTCTGGGGAGGCAATCAGCCCCAGCATTTT. It encodes CASSLGVWGGNQPQHF.

This clonotype was counted only a few times. The chain is built from TRBV3-1 and TRBJ1-2; 10 nucleotides line up with TRBD1. Germline V gene data show CDR1 as LGHDT and CDR2 as YNNKEL (reference sequence). There are 17 residues in the CDR3. With 4 bases clipped from V and 6 bases from J, the junction kept 14 bases outside the gene matches. The CDR3 protein is CASSPREGQGLNHGYTF. CDR3 nucleotide sequence: TGTGCCAGCAGCCCAAGGGAGGGACAGGGGTTAAATCATGGCTACACCTTC.

This clonotype was detected ten times or more. CDR3 coding DNA: TGTGCCAGTAGTATAGCGCCTAGCGGGAGCTCCCAAGAGACCCAGTACTTC. Translating gives CASSIAPSGSSQETQYF. V and J are TRBV19 and TRBJ2-5; 10 nucleotides match TRBD2. CDR3 length: 17 amino acids. CDR1 is LNHDA and CDR2 is SQIVND in the germline V gene (reference sequence). Losses at the gene ends were 1 base for V and 1 base for J; bases not matched to a gene: 6.

This clonotype was found a few times. This rearrangement joins TRBV12-3 or TRBV12-4 to TRBJ1-1; D call uncertain. This CDR3 has 15 residues. V was trimmed by 5 bases and J by 1 base, leaving 14 bases between them. CDR3 sequence: CASSPAYSPNTEAFF. CDR3 nucleotides: TGTGCCAGCAGTCCCGCGTATTCCCCGAACACTGAAGCTTTCTTT.

This clonotype was detected many times. V and J are TRBV30 and TRBJ1-2; D remains unclear. The CDR3 covers 12 residues. Germline V gives CDR1 GTSNPN, CDR2 SVGIG (reference sequence). V lost 4 bases, J lost 1 base, and 7 bases lay in between. The CDR3 loop is CAWTTNNYGYTF. Written as DNA, the CDR3 is TGTGCCTGGACTACCAATAACTATGGCTACACCTTC.

As regards this clonotype: A read error may explain this, as a much larger clone is one base away. The gene calls are TRBV7-8 and TRBJ2-7, with a possible D match to TRBD2 (5 bases). The germline CDR1 and CDR2 sequences are SGHVS and FQNEAQ. This CDR3 is built from 12 residues. This CDR3 is CASSSPDYEQHF. In nucleotides, the CDR3 is TGTGCCAGCAGCTCCCCAGACTACGAGCAGCACTTC.

The gene calls are TRBV27 and TRBJ2-1; D is ambiguous. CDR1 MNHEY and CDR2 SMNVEV come from the germline V gene (reference sequence). The CDR3 has 16 residues. The V end lost 3 bases, the J end lost 4 bases, and 16 bases lay between the germline ends. For the CDR3, the DNA is TGTGCCAGCAGTTTGGTTGGGTGGTCTATGTACAATGAGCAGTTCTTC. Amino acids: CASSLVGWSMYNEQFF.

As concerns this clonotype: A read error is possible here, since a much larger clone lies one base away. V gene TRBV4-3 combines with J gene TRBJ1-4; the D is unclear. The V end was cut by 4 bases, the J end by 5 bases, with 20 bases between. Germline-derived CDR1 and CDR2 are LGHNA and YSLEER. The CDR3 is 17 amino acids. The CDR3 region is CASSRNLPINVNEKLFF. As DNA, the CDR3 is TGCGCCAGCAGCCGAAACCTACCGATCAACGTAAATGAAAAACTGTTTTTT.

On this clonotype: A read error may explain this, as a much larger clone is one base away. J is TRBJ2-3 and V is TRBV12-3 or TRBV12-4, with D perhaps matching TRBD2 (5 bases). V was clipped by 2 bases and J by 14 bases, with 17 bases between them. The CDR3 consists of 13 residues. In DNA form, the CDR3 reads TGTGCCAGCAGTTTATATCGGACCGGGGAGCTGTATTTT. This codes for CASSLYRTGELYF.

This clonotype showed up just a few times. The chain combines TRBV11-2 with TRBJ2-7, with a tentative D call TRBD1 (6 bases). CDR1 and CDR2 (germline): SGHAT, FQNNGV. CDR3 length: 15 amino acids. V lost 1 base, J lost 2 bases, and 12 bases lay in between. The CDR3 sequence is CASSLAGTSTYEQYF. DNA of the CDR3: TGTGCCAGCAGCTTAGCTGGGACATCAACCTACGAGCAGTACTTC. Supplemented by reference TRBV11-2 and TRBJ2-7, the full variable domain reads EAGVAQSPRYKIIEKRQSVAFWCNPISGHATLYWYQQILGQGPKLLIQFQNNGVVDDSQLPKDRFSAERLKGVDSTLKIQPAKLEDSAVYLCASSLAGTSTYEQYFGPGTRLTVT.